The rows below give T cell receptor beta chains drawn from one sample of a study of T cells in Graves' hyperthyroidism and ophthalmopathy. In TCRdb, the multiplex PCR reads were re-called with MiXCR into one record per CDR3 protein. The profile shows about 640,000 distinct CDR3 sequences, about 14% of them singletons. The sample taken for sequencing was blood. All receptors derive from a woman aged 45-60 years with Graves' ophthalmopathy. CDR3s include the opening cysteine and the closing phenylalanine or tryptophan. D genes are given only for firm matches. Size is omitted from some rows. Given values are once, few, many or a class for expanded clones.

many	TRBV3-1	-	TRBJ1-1	CASSQDLRGLNAEAFF	TGTGCCAGCAGCCAAGATTTACGAGGTCTCAACGCTGAAGCTTTCTTT
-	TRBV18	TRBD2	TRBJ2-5	CASSPSIQGGETQYF	TGTGCCAGCTCACCATCTATTCAGGGAGGGGAGACCCAGTACTTC
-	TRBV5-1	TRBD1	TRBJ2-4	CASSNGTGVAKNIQYF	TGCGCCAGCAGCAACGGGACAGGAGTAGCCAAAAACATTCAGTACTTC
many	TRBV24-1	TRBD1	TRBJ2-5	CATSRADRGPQETQYF	TGTGCCACCAGCCGAGCGGACAGGGGTCCCCAAGAGACCCAGTACTTC
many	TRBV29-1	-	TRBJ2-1	CSVEELNEQFF	TGCAGCGTTGAAGAGCTTAATGAGCAGTTCTTC
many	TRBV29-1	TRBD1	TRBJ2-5	CSVVMTGETQYF	TGCAGCGTTGTCATGACAGGGGAGACCCAGTACTTC
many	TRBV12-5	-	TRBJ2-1	CASGLSDRTYNEQFF	TGTGCTAGTGGTTTGTCGGACAGAACCTACAATGAGCAGTTCTTC
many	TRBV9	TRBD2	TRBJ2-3	CASSLWGGNTDTQYF	TGTGCCAGCAGCCTATGGGGGGGGAACACAGATACGCAGTATTTT
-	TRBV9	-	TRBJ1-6	CASTTDSNNSPLHF	TGTGCCAGCACCACGGACAGCAATAATTCACCCCTCCACTTT
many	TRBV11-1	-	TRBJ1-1	CASSPGGPEAFF	TGTGCCAGCAGCCCCGGTGGGCCTGAAGCTTTCTTT
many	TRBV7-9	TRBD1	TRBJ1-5	CASSLGTDDQPQHF	TGTGCCAGCAGCTTGGGGACAGATGATCAGCCCCAGCATTTT
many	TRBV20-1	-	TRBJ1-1	CSARHPTDTEAFF	TGCAGTGCTAGGCACCCTACCGACACTGAAGCTTTCTTT
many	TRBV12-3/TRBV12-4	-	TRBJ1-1	CASRALNEAFF	TGTGCCAGCAGGGCCTTGAATGAAGCTTTCTTT
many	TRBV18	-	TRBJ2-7	CASSRQTRYEQYF	TGTGCCAGCTCACGACAGACACGATACGAGCAGTACTTC
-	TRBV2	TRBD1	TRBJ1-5	CASIPDRGGNQPQHF	TGTGCCAGCATTCCGGACAGGGGTGGCAATCAGCCCCAGCATTTT
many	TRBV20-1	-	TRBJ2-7	CSARTSRNGYEQYF	TGCAGTGCTAGAACGAGTAGGAACGGGTACGAGCAGTACTTC
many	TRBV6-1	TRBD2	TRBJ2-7	CASSDSSGRASYEQYF	TGTGCCAGCAGTGACTCTAGCGGGAGGGCCTCCTACGAGCAGTACTTC
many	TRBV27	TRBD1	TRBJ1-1	CASRKTGGGIAGGITEAFF	TGTGCCAGCAGGAAGACAGGGGGGGGGATAGCTGGGGGTATCACTGAAGCTTTCTTT
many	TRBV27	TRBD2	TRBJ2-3	CASSFSSGRRGDTQYF	TGTGCCAGCAGTTTTAGTAGCGGGAGGCGTGGGGATACGCAGTATTTT
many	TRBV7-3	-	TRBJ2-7	CASSPSAQGGEQYF	TGTGCCAGCAGCCCCAGCGCCCAAGGTGGCGAGCAGTACTTC
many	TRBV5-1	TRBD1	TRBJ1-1	CASSVSPITGAVEAFF	TGCGCCAGCAGCGTCTCCCCAATTACAGGGGCCGTTGAAGCTTTCTTT
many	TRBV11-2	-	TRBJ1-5	CASSDGGNQPQHF	TGTGCCAGCAGTGACGGGGGAAATCAGCCCCAGCATTTT
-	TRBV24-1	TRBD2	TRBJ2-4	CATSESSGKAYAKNIQYF	TGTGCCACCAGTGAGTCTAGCGGGAAGGCTTACGCCAAAAACATTCAGTACTTC
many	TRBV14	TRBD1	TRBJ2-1	CASSRIDRGTYNEQFF	TGTGCCAGCAGCCGCATAGACAGGGGAACCTACAATGAGCAGTTCTTC
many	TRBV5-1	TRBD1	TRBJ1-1	CASSLDNRGAEAFF	TGCGCCAGCAGCTTGGATAACAGGGGGGCTGAAGCTTTCTTT
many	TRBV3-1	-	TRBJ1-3	CASSTQGSPGNTIYF	TGTGCCAGCAGCACTCAGGGGAGCCCTGGAAACACCATATATTTT
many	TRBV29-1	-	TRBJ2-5	CSVDDGQPSRTQYF	TGCAGCGTTGACGATGGGCAGCCCTCCCGGACCCAGTACTTC
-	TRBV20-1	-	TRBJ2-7	CSARVRDGSYEQYF	TGCAGTGCTAGAGTACGGGACGGCTCCTACGAGCAGTACTTC
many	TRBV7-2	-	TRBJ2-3	CASSFRRGGTDTQYF	TGTGCCAGCAGCTTCCGACGCGGTGGCACAGATACGCAGTATTTT
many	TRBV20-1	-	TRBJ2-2	CSARSPGELFF	TGCAGTGCTAGATCCCCCGGGGAGCTGTTTTTT
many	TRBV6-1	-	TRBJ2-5	CASSYTWTSGETQYF	TGTGCCAGCAGTTACACCTGGACTTCTGGGGAGACCCAGTACTTC
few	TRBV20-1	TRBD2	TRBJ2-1	CSAGGLADYNEQFF	TGCAGTGCTGGGGGACTAGCGGATTACAATGAGCAGTTCTTC
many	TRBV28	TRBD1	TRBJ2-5	CASSQPPVRQGYQETQYF	TGTGCCAGCAGTCAGCCGCCAGTCAGACAGGGGTACCAAGAGACCCAGTACTTC
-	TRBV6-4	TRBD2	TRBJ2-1	CASSERSSGAYNEQFF	TGTGCCAGCAGTGAAAGGAGTAGCGGGGCTTACAATGAGCAGTTCTTC
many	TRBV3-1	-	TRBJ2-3	CASSQEILGPFQSTDTQYF	TGTGCCAGCAGCCAAGAAATACTGGGACCCTTCCAAAGCACAGATACGCAGTATTTT
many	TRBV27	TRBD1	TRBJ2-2	CASTLSRGLVTGELFF	TGTGCCAGCACCCTATCGAGGGGGCTGGTCACCGGGGAGCTGTTTTTT
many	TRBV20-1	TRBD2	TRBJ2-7	CSAVTSGSEYEQYF	TGCAGTGCCGTCACTAGCGGGAGTGAATACGAGCAGTACTTC
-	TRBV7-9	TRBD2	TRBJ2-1	CASSTQGLAGGNEQFF	TGTGCCAGCAGCACTCAGGGGCTAGCGGGAGGTAATGAGCAGTTCTTC
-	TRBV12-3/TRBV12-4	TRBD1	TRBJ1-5	CASSLATGGGNQPQHF	TGTGCCAGCAGTTTAGCCACAGGGGGCGGGAATCAGCCCCAGCATTTT